This entry lists 28 T cell receptor beta chains sequenced from one sample in a study of T-cell memory formation after mild COVID-19. TCRdb reprocessed the 5' RACE reads with MiXCR, giving one entry per CDR3 protein. The sample holds 300,000 to 350,000 distinct CDR3 sequences, roughly an eighth seen once. The sequencing input was PBMCs or a T cell subset sorted from them (not recorded which). The receptors come from a man aged 18 to 30 who had mild COVID-19 (a few samples of this study predate the infection). Cell type and time point are not known.

In this sample, this clonotype turned up a few times. This chain links TRBV7-9 with TRBJ2-1, with 12 bases lining up with TRBD1. The CDR3 runs 16 residues. Per germline, CDR1 SEHNR and CDR2 FQNEAQ (reference sequence). The trim removed 6 bases at V and 10 bases at J, leaving 13 bases unmatched. DNA for the CDR3: TGTGCCAGCAGTCGGCGCCGGGACAGGGGGCGCGAGGAGCAGTTCTTC. Its translation: CASSRRRDRGREEQFF.

The chain's CDR3 is CASSPRWQNSPLHF. DNA of the CDR3: TGTGCCAGCAGCCCCAGGTGGCAAAATTCACCCCTCCACTTT. This chain uses TRBV6-2 or TRBV6-3 with TRBJ1-6; D call uncertain. This CDR3 has 14 amino acids. Trimming shortened V by 6 bases and J by 7 bases, and 13 bases separated the two germline ends. Germline V gene data show CDR1 as MNHEY and CDR2 as SVGEGT.

This clonotype was seen at least ten times. The CDR3 DNA follows: TGCGCCAGCAGCCAAGAGCTAGCGATGAACACCGGGGAGCTGTTTTTT. Translating it yields CASSQELAMNTGELFF. The rearrangement uses TRBV4-3 and TRBJ2-2; possibly TRBD2 for D (6 bases). Trimming shortened V by 0 bases and J by 1 base, and 9 bases separated the two germline ends. The germline CDR1 and CDR2 sequences are LGHNA and YSLEER. CDR3 length: 16 amino acids.

This clonotype appeared a few times. The chain is built from TRBV4-3 and TRBJ2-5, with 9 bases lining up with TRBD1. With V trimmed by 0 bases and J by 5 bases, 7 bases remained unmatched. Germline CDR1 LGHNA, CDR2 YSLEER. CDR3 length: 16 residues. The CDR3 nucleotides are TGCGCCAGCAGCCAAGATGGGACAGGGCTCAGGGAGACCCAGTACTTC. Its protein is CASSQDGTGLRETQYF.

V and J are TRBV20-1 and TRBJ2-3; D is ambiguous. The CDR3 is 13 amino acids. Trimming cost V 6 bases and J 4 bases, with 14 bases left between them. Germline values: CDR1 DFQATT, CDR2 SNEGSKA (reference sequence). The CDR3 DNA is TGCAGTGCCACCCCCGGGTCGCCAGATACGCAGTATTTT. Translation gives CSATPGSPDTQYF.

This clonotype appeared a few times. The chain is built from TRBV25-1 and TRBJ1-1, with a possible D match to TRBD1 (5 bases). CDR3 length equals 15 residues. CDR1 and CDR2 from the germline V gene are MGHDK and SYGVNS. V was clipped by 1 base and J by 3 bases, with 12 bases between them. DNA of the CDR3: TGTGCCAGCAGTGAATTTCGGGGGGACTACACTGAAGCTTTCTTT. This translates into CASSEFRGDYTEAFF. The full variable domain, with the rest looked up from reference TRBV25-1 and TRBJ1-1, is EADIYQTPRYLVIGTGKKITLECSQTMGHDKMYWYQQDPGMELHLIHYSYGVNSTEKGDLSSESTVSRIRTEHFPLTLESARPSHTSQYLCASSEFRGDYTEAFFGQGTRLTVV.

This chain connects TRBV5-1 to TRBJ2-3, with TRBD2 matching 8 bases. This CDR3 comprises 15 residues. The trim removed 7 bases at V and 2 bases at J, leaving 9 bases unmatched. CDR1 and CDR2 (germline): SGHRS, YFSETQ. The CDR3 here is CASHPGGQLTDTQYF. CDR3 coding DNA: TGCGCCAGCCACCCGGGGGGGCAGCTCACAGATACGCAGTATTTT.

This clonotype was counted between two and nine times. The V call is TRBV9, the J call TRBJ2-1; TRBD2 agrees at 8 bases. Per germline, CDR1 SGDLS and CDR2 YYNGEE. CDR3 length equals 20 residues. V was pared by 3 bases and J by 9 bases, with 26 bases of the junction left unmatched. CDR3 bases: TGTGCCAGCAGCGCCGCCGCGCGTGAGCGGGGGACACTCTGGGCGTCTGAGCAGTTCTTC. It codes for CASSAAARERGTLWASEQFF.

V gene TRBV4-2 combines with J gene TRBJ2-5, with 12 bases matching TRBD2. V shed 0 bases and J 5 bases; nucleotides not matched to a gene: 7. In germline, CDR1 is LGHNA, CDR2 YNFKEQ. CDR3 size: 17 residues. The CDR3 sequence: CASSQEPSGGAWETQYF. The CDR3 DNA reads as TGTGCCAGCAGCCAAGAACCTAGCGGGGGGGCATGGGAGACCCAGTACTTC.

This clonotype was picked up many times. The V gene is TRBV6-2 or TRBV6-3, the J gene TRBJ1-6, with 7 bases matching TRBD1. Germline V gene data show CDR1 as MNHEY and CDR2 as SVGEGT. V shed 6 bases and J 7 bases; nucleotides not matched to a gene: 3. This CDR3 has 13 residues. The CDR3 loop reads CASRQGWNSPLHF. DNA of the CDR3: TGTGCCAGCAGACAGGGGTGGAATTCACCCCTCCACTTT.

The sample holds many counts of this clonotype. V and J are TRBV20-1 and TRBJ2-5, with D perhaps matching TRBD2 (6 bases). CDR1 and CDR2 (germline): DFQATT, SNEGSKA (reference sequence). The CDR3 extends over 12 amino acids. V was trimmed by 3 bases and J by 4 bases, leaving 9 bases between them. CDR3 residues: CSARGLPETQYF. The CDR3 DNA is TGCAGTGCTAGGGGACTCCCAGAGACCCAGTACTTC.

This chain uses TRBV9 with TRBJ2-7; the D call may be TRBD1 or TRBD2 (6 bases each). Germline lookup yields CDR1 SGDLS and CDR2 YYNGEE. This CDR3 has 15 residues. The V end lost 0 bases, the J end lost 3 bases, and 13 bases lay between the germline ends. Here the CDR3 reads CASSVGTAGFYEQYF. In nucleotides, the CDR3 is TGTGCCAGCAGCGTAGGGACAGCGGGCTTCTACGAGCAGTACTTC. Variable domain in full (rest from reference TRBV9 and TRBJ2-7): DSGVTQTPKHLITATGQRVTLRCSPRSGDLSVYWYQQSLDQGLQFLIQYYNGEERAKGNILERFSAQQFPDLHSELNLSSLELGDSALYFCASSVGTAGFYEQYFGPGTRLTVT.

This clonotype was detected a few times. V is TRBV7-7 and J is TRBJ2-5; weak D call: TRBD1 (5 bases). The germline V and J ends were trimmed by 1 base and 1 base, with 10 bases remaining between them. Germline V gene sequence: CDR1 SSHAT, CDR2 FNYEAQ (reference sequence). The CDR3 consists of 15 residues. The CDR3 is CASSLGGATQETQYF. CDR3 DNA sequence: TGTGCCAGCAGCTTAGGTGGGGCTACCCAAGAGACCCAGTACTTC.

This clonotype was counted between two and nine times. The J gene is TRBJ1-3, the V gene TRBV4-2; TRBD1 agrees at 7 bases. Germline CDR1 is LGHNA and CDR2 is YNFKEQ. Unmatched junction bases numbered 4, after V lost 1 base and J lost 4 bases. The CDR3 is 15 residues long. As DNA, the CDR3 is TGTGCCAGCAGCCAAGGGCAACAGGGGGGAAACACCATATATTTT. This gives the protein CASSQGQQGGNTIYF.

J is TRBJ2-1 and V is TRBV4-3; either TRBD1 or TRBD2 may fit D (5 bases each). Germline lookup yields CDR1 LGHNA and CDR2 YSLEER. Trimming left V 0 bases short and J 5 bases short, with 17 bases between. The CDR3 contains 17 residues. Here the CDR3 reads CASSQDWVRESNNEQFF. The CDR3 coding sequence is TGCGCCAGCAGCCAAGATTGGGTCAGGGAGTCGAACAATGAGCAGTTCTTC.

The table lists this clonotype with a few counts. The rearrangement uses TRBV5-1 and TRBJ1-5, with a weak D call TRBD1 (5 bases). V lost 4 bases, J lost 0 bases, and 11 bases lay in between. This CDR3 is 15 amino acids long. Per germline, CDR1 SGHRS and CDR2 YFSETQ. In DNA form, the CDR3 reads TGCGCCAGCAGCAAGGCGGGGGGTAGCAATCAGCCCCAGCATTTT. Protein: CASSKAGGSNQPQHF.

A few counts support this clonotype. The chain couples TRBV5-1 to TRBJ1-1, with D maybe TRBD1 (6 bases). The CDR3 spans 14 residues. The germline V gene has CDR1 SGHRS and CDR2 YFSETQ. V was trimmed by 5 bases and J by 6 bases, leaving 17 bases between them. The CDR3 DNA follows: TGCGCCAGCAGGGGGGGGGGCGCAGGCCCTGAAGCTTTCTTT. Its protein product is CASRGGGAGPEAFF.

This clonotype was seen more than once but under ten times. The V call is TRBV5-1, the J call TRBJ2-3; TRBD2 agrees at 9 bases. This CDR3 is 15 amino acids long. The trim removed 5 bases at V and 6 bases at J, leaving 10 bases unmatched. The V gene's germline CDR1 is SGHRS and CDR2 YFSETQ. The CDR3 sequence is CASRGQTSGTDTQYF. The DNA of the CDR3 is TGCGCCAGCAGGGGTCAGACTAGCGGTACGGATACGCAGTATTTT.

This clonotype was seen a few times. This chain links TRBV7-2 with TRBJ2-1; 10 bases fit TRBD2. The CDR3 is 15 amino acids. The germline V gene has CDR1 SGHTA and CDR2 FQGNSA. J was trimmed by 8 bases and V by 3 bases; bases with no gene match: 7. The CDR3 region is CASSFSGGPWDEQFF. Here the CDR3 DNA reads TGTGCCAGCAGCTTTAGCGGGGGGCCGTGGGATGAGCAGTTCTTC.

This clonotype was observed at least ten times. The V call is TRBV7-2, the J call TRBJ1-2; a possible D gene is TRBD1 (5 bases). The ends were cut back, 3 bases at V and 2 bases at J, with 7 bases in the middle. Germline CDR1 SGHTA, CDR2 FQGNSA. The CDR3 sequence is 13 residues long. CDR3 in amino acids: CASSFGGNYGYTF. The CDR3 region has the DNA TGTGCCAGCAGCTTTGGGGGGAACTATGGCTACACCTTC.

This clonotype occurred many times. This sequence joins TRBV5-6 and TRBJ2-1, with D hard to call. The germline CDR1 and CDR2 sequences are SGHDT and YYEEEE. This CDR3 has 15 amino acids. V was pared by 0 bases and J by 3 bases, with 10 bases between. Here the CDR3 DNA reads TGTGCCAGCAGCTTGGTTTCGTCAATCTACAATGAGCAGTTCTTC. It encodes CASSLVSSIYNEQFF. Based on the CDR3 plus reference TRBV5-6 and TRBJ2-1, the full variable domain is DAGVTQSPTHLIKTRGQQVTLRCSPKSGHDTVSWYQQALGQGPQFIFQYYEEEERQRGNFPDRFSGHQFPNYSSELNVNALLLGDSALYLCASSLVSSIYNEQFFGPGTRLTVL.

This clonotype was recorded a few times. J is TRBJ1-2 and V is TRBV4-3, with D possibly TRBD1 on 6 matching bases. Germline V gene sequence: CDR1 LGHNA, CDR2 YSLEER. The V gene lost 0 bases and the J gene lost 8 bases, with 16 bases spanning the gap. The CDR3 sequence is 15 residues long. This CDR3 reads CASSQDVGGRGGYTF. In DNA, the CDR3 is TGCGCCAGCAGCCAAGATGTGGGGGGCAGAGGAGGCTACACCTTC.

This rearrangement joins TRBV25-1 to TRBJ2-5; 10 nucleotides line up with TRBD1. Trimming cost V 8 bases and J 5 bases; bases outside gene matches: 11. The CDR3 sequence is 15 residues long. Germline values: CDR1 MGHDK, CDR2 SYGVNS. CDR3 in DNA: TGTGCCAGCCGCTCGGGACAGGGGATTGGGGAGACCCAGTACTTC. Its translation is CASRSGQGIGETQYF.

This clonotype came up many times. The J gene is TRBJ2-7, the V gene TRBV4-3, with D perhaps given as TRBD1 or TRBD2 (5 bases each). CDR1 is LGHNA and CDR2 is YSLEER in the germline V gene. V lost 8 bases to trimming and J lost 3 bases, with 14 bases between them. This CDR3 is built from 13 residues. CDR3 bases: TGCGCCAGCGGGGCGGGTTTGGGCTACGAGCAGTACTTC. Its translation is CASGAGLGYEQYF.

The chain is built from TRBV20-1 and TRBJ2-3, with D perhaps assigned TRBD1 or TRBD2 (5 bases each). The CDR3 is 14 residues long. Trimming took 3 bases from V and 2 from J, leaving 12 bases between them. Per the germline V gene, CDR1 is DFQATT and CDR2 is SNEGSKA (reference sequence). The CDR3 sequence: CSARWGTATDTQYF. The CDR3 region has the DNA TGCAGTGCTAGGTGGGGGACCGCCACAGATACGCAGTATTTT.

This clonotype was detected a few times. The chain links TRBV2 to TRBJ2-7, with unresolved D. Germline V gene data show CDR1 as SNHLY and CDR2 as FYNNEI. V was trimmed by 7 bases and J by 2 bases, leaving 12 bases between them. This CDR3 region has 13 residues. CDR3 protein: CASTRASTYEQYV. The CDR3 DNA reads as TGTGCCAGCACCCGGGCCTCAACCTACGAGCAGTACGTC.

The chain uses TRBV6-2 or TRBV6-3 and TRBJ2-7; D gene ambiguous. The CDR3 length is 14 residues. V dropped 0 bases and J dropped 2 bases, with 8 bases sitting between them. Germline lookup yields CDR1 MNHEY and CDR2 SVGEGT. Written as DNA, the CDR3 is TGTGCCAGCAGTTACTCGAGGTCCCCCTACGAGCAGTACTTC. It translates to CASSYSRSPYEQYF.

The rearrangement links TRBV15 to TRBJ2-1; 8 bases line up with TRBD1. Germline assignment: CDR1 LNHNV and CDR2 YYDKDF (reference sequence). Trimming at V came to 3 bases and at J to 2 bases, leaving 6 bases not matched to a gene. The CDR3 loop spans 16 amino acids. This chain's CDR3 is CATSSRTGSPYNEQFF. CDR3 sequence (DNA): TGTGCCACCAGCAGCCGGACAGGGAGCCCCTACAATGAGCAGTTCTTC.